Listed below are T cell receptor beta chains from one sample, sequenced in a study of shared clonotypes between healthy human individuals. Only in-frame clones appear in the TCRdb table, and some are missing; sequencing was by immunoSEQ multiplex PCR. The sample includes more than 2 million clones, approximately 94% seen only once; the top ten take roughly 0.13%. What was sequenced was naive CD4+ T cells sorted from blood. Receptors were obtained from a man younger than 30 in good health. The CDR3 runs from the conserved cysteine through the conserved F or W. The order of the fields is V gene, D gene, J gene, clone size, CDR3 protein, CDR3 DNA. A D gene is named only where the DNA matches it firmly. Not every row has a clone size; where given, it reads once, few, many or a size class.

>TRBV7-7|-|TRBJ2-1|-
CASSLAPGSSNEQFF
TGTGCTAGCAGCTTAGCGCCAGGGTCAAGCAATGAGCAGTTCTTC
>TRBV7-9|-|TRBJ1-1|-
CASSLGESGGSEAFF
TGTGCCAGCAGCCTCGGGGAGTCGGGCGGGTCTGAAGCTTTCTTT
>TRBV6-4|-|TRBJ2-7|once
CASSARSYEQYF
TGTGCCAGCAGTGCCCGTTCCTACGAGCAGTACTTC
>TRBV7-7|TRBD2|TRBJ2-5|-
CASSLGRLAQETQYF
TGTGCTAGCAGCTTAGGTAGACTAGCGCAAGAGACCCAGTACTTC
>TRBV30|TRBD2|TRBJ2-2|-
CAWSARGGLTGELFF
TGTGCCTGGTCCGCGCGGGGAGGGCTCACCGGGGAGCTGTTTTTT
>TRBV30|-|TRBJ2-2|few
CAWSDGPGELFF
TGTGCCTGGAGTGACGGACCAGGGGAGCTGTTTTTT
>TRBV7-3|-|TRBJ2-2|once
CASSLDGLTGELFF
TGTGCCAGCAGCTTAGATGGTCTCACCGGGGAGCTGTTTTTT
>TRBV27|-|TRBJ2-7|-
CASMGFYEQYF
TGTGCCAGCATGGGGTTCTACGAGCAGTACTTC
>TRBV19|TRBD2|TRBJ2-1|once
CASSTPGGGALEQFF
TGTGCCAGTAGTACCCCTGGCGGGGGGGCCCTTGAGCAGTTCTTC
>TRBV5-5|-|TRBJ2-7|once
CASSLTTTGPYEQYF
TGTGCCAGCAGCCTGACGACCACAGGCCCCTACGAGCAGTACTTC
>TRBV4-1|-|TRBJ2-5|few
CASSQWVQETQYF
TGCGCCAGCAGCCAATGGGTCCAAGAGACCCAGTACTTC